One and the same sample provided the 21 T cell receptor beta chains below, sequenced in a study of blood T cells in healthy people across ages. Primers used in a second PCR of about 7 to 12 cycles were a sample-barcoded 5' primer and a J-beta primer mix. A single record per CDR3 protein comes from TCRdb applying MiXCR to the 5' RACE reads. This table holds 1,500,000 or so distinct CDR3 sequences, approximately 60% found once. The sample taken for sequencing was blood. The receptors come from a man aged 18-30 years in good health.

This chain joins TRBV29-1 and TRBJ1-2; possibly TRBD1 for D (6 bases). There are 12 residues in the CDR3. Trimming took 5 bases from V and 7 from J, leaving 14 bases between them. CDR1 SQVTM and CDR2 ANQGSEA come from the germline V gene. CDR3 residues: CSVPGQRGGYTF. The CDR3, as DNA: TGCAGCGTTCCTGGACAGCGGGGTGGCTACACCTTC.

For the CDR3, the DNA is TGTGCCAGCCGCAGGGAGACAGATACGCAGTATTTT. Its protein is CASRRETDTQYF. The chain combines TRBV12-3 or TRBV12-4 with TRBJ2-3; D possibly uses TRBD1 or TRBD2 (5 bases each). The CDR3 extends over 12 amino acids. Trimming left V 8 bases short and J 3 bases short, with 9 bases between.

This clonotype was recorded a few times. J is TRBJ2-7 and V is TRBV7-2; unclear D gene. Trimming took off 3 bases at V and 1 base at J, with 10 bases between the two ends. CDR3 size: 14 residues. From germline, CDR1 is SGHTA and CDR2 FQGNSA. The CDR3 spells CASSFASLSYEQYF. For the CDR3, the DNA is TGTGCCAGCAGCTTCGCCTCTCTATCCTACGAGCAGTACTTC. The whole variable domain, remainder taken from reference TRBV7-2 and TRBJ2-7, is GAGVSQSPSNKVTEKGKDVELRCDPISGHTALYWYRQSLGQGLEFLIYFQGNSAPDKSGLPSDRFSAERTGGSVSTLTIQRTQQEDSAVYLCASSFASLSYEQYFGPGTRLTVT.

The chain joins TRBV29-1 to TRBJ2-4, with TRBD2 as a possible D gene (5 bases). From germline, CDR1 is SQVTM and CDR2 ANQGSEA. V lost 6 bases and J lost 0, with 27 bases in between. The length of the CDR3 is 19 residues. The CDR3: CSVRLVELERAIAKNIQYF. In DNA, the CDR3 is TGCAGCGTGAGGTTGGTAGAGTTGGAGAGGGCGATAGCCAAAAACATTCAGTACTTC.

V and J are TRBV20-1 and TRBJ1-2, with D tentatively TRBD1 (5 bases). V gave up 0 bases and J gave up 8 bases, with 22 bases separating them. Germline V gene lookup returns CDR1 DFQATT and CDR2 SNEGSKA (reference sequence). This CDR3 comprises 16 residues. CDR3 sequence reads: CSARDFTPAAGEGYTF. CDR3 bases: TGCAGTGCTAGAGATTTCACCCCAGCGGCGGGGGAAGGCTACACCTTC.

The CDR3 DNA follows: TGTGCCAGCAGTTACTCCAGCAGCCTCAATGAGCAGTTCTTC. Amino acid sequence: CASSYSSSLNEQFF. The chain combines TRBV6-5 with TRBJ2-1; the D is unclear. This CDR3 contains 14 residues. Germline assignment: CDR1 MNHEY and CDR2 SVGAGI. V gave up 0 bases and J gave up 6 bases, with 9 bases separating them.

This clonotype was recorded at least ten times. This sequence joins TRBV27 and TRBJ1-2, with D perhaps TRBD1 (6 bases). Germline assignment: CDR1 MNHEY and CDR2 SMNVEV (reference sequence). The CDR3 sequence is 13 residues long. V dropped 5 bases and J dropped 7 bases, with 14 bases sitting between them. For the CDR3, the DNA is TGTGCCAGCAGTCCGGGAGGGGACATTGGCTACACCTTC. Translating gives CASSPGGDIGYTF.

The chain employs TRBV9 and TRBJ2-5, with a tentative D call TRBD2 (6 bases). The DNA matches TRBJ2-7 better at its end, which makes the J call doubtful. Germline values: CDR1 SGDLS, CDR2 YYNGEE. The length of the CDR3 is 15 residues. The CDR3 DNA is TGTGCCAGCAGCGCCGGGGGTTCGTCATCCTACGAGCAGTACTTC. Protein product: CASSAGGSSSYEQYF.

This clonotype was seen only a few times. The V gene is TRBV12-5, the J gene TRBJ2-1; no reliable D call. The CDR3 runs to 14 residues. V lost 6 bases, J lost 0 bases, and 9 bases lay in between. CDR1 LGHNT and CDR2 FRNRAP come from the germline V gene. CDR3: CASGFEVSYNEQFF. CDR3 DNA sequence: TGTGCTAGTGGCTTCGAGGTCTCCTACAATGAGCAGTTCTTC.

This clonotype was counted only a few times. The gene calls are TRBV7-2 and TRBJ2-4; TRBD2 aligns across 11 bases. CDR1 and CDR2 from the germline V gene are SGHTA and FQGNSA. The V segment lost 3 bases and the J segment 8 bases; nucleotides outside the gene matches: 9. This CDR3 has 16 residues. The CDR3 sequence: CASSFHLTSGSDIQYF. In DNA, the CDR3 is TGTGCCAGCAGCTTCCACCTTACTAGCGGGAGTGACATTCAGTACTTC.

This clonotype was seen more than once but under ten times. This chain uses TRBV6-5 with TRBJ2-1; D might be TRBD2 (5 bases). The CDR3 consists of 15 residues. V was clipped by 0 bases and J by 0 bases, with 6 bases between them. CDR1 MNHEY and CDR2 SVGAGI come from the germline V gene. Here the CDR3 DNA reads TGTGCCAGCAGTTACTCGGACTTCTCCTACAATGAGCAGTTCTTC. Amino acids: CASSYSDFSYNEQFF.

This clonotype was seen just once. The rearrangement links TRBV4-1 to TRBJ2-1, with 9 positions matching TRBD2. The J call could be wrong; TRBJ2-7 is a better fit for the DNA end. The germline CDR1 and CDR2 sequences are MGHRA and YSYEKL. The CDR3 totals 15 residues. In DNA form, the CDR3 reads TGCGCCAGCAGCCGCGGACTAGCGAACTCCTACGAGCAGTACTTC. It translates to CASSRGLANSYEQYF.

J is TRBJ2-7 and V is TRBV9; 10 nucleotides agree with TRBD2. Germline loops: CDR1 SGDLS, CDR2 YYNGEE. The CDR3 is 15 residues long. Losses at the gene ends were 4 bases for V and 0 bases for J; bases not matched to a gene: 4. The CDR3 here is CASSTGLADSYEQYF. The DNA of the CDR3 is TGTGCCAGCAGCACCGGACTAGCGGACTCCTACGAGCAGTACTTC.

The chain uses TRBV6-1 and TRBJ1-5; D unclear. CDR3 length equals 16 residues. Trimming removed 0 bases at V and 2 bases at J, with 11 bases between. Germline V gives CDR1 MNHNS, CDR2 SASEGT. The CDR3 loop reads CASSEATRVGNQPQHF. The CDR3 DNA reads as TGTGCCAGCAGTGAAGCTACGAGGGTTGGCAATCAGCCCCAGCATTTT.

The genes are TRBV5-5 and TRBJ2-1, with 7 bases fitting TRBD1. The end of the DNA fits TRBJ2-7 better, so the J call may be wrong. The CDR3 runs 15 residues. Germline V gives CDR1 SGHKS, CDR2 YYEKEE (reference sequence). Here the CDR3 DNA reads TGTGCCAGCAGCTTGGAGGGACAGTCCTACAATGAGCAGTACTTC. This sequence encodes CASSLEGQSYNEQYF.

This chain links TRBV18 with TRBJ2-5; 12 bases align to TRBD2. The end of the DNA fits TRBJ2-7 better, so the J call may be wrong. The CDR3 runs to 15 residues. Germline V gene sequence: CDR1 KGHSH, CDR2 LQKENI. The DNA of the CDR3 is TGTGCCAGCTCCCGACTAGCGGGGGCCGAATACGAGCAGTACTTC. It is translated as CASSRLAGAEYEQYF.

The chain joins TRBV29-1 to TRBJ1-2; tentatively, D is TRBD1 (5 bases). Trimming shortened V by 6 bases and J by 5 bases, and 13 bases separated the two germline ends. Germline V CDR1 and CDR2: SQVTM, ANQGSEA. This CDR3 is built from 12 residues. In DNA, the CDR3 is TGCAGCGTCTTTGAGGGGATTTATGGCTACACCTTC. It translates to CSVFEGIYGYTF. The full variable domain, in which reference TRBV29-1 and TRBJ1-2 provide the parts outside the CDR3, is SAVISQKPSRDICQRGTSLTIQCQVDSQVTMMFWYRQQPGQSLTLIATANQGSEATYESGFVIDKFPISRPNLTFSTLTVSNMSPEDSSIYLCSVFEGIYGYTFGSGTRLTVV.

This sequence joins TRBV7-9 and TRBJ1-1, with D maybe TRBD1 (6 bases). The germline V gene has CDR1 SEHNR and CDR2 FQNEAQ (reference sequence). The CDR3 spans 15 residues. V lost 5 bases and J 0 bases, leaving 13 bases between the germline ends. This chain's CDR3 is CASSPQGLLNTEAFF. The CDR3 nucleotides read TGTGCCAGCAGCCCACAGGGTCTCCTGAACACTGAAGCTTTCTTT.

This clonotype has only a few counts. The J gene is TRBJ2-1, the V gene TRBV4-1; tentative D call: TRBD2 (5 bases). Near its end, the DNA agrees better with TRBJ2-7, so the J call may be wrong. The CDR3 is 16 residues long. Germline lookup yields CDR1 MGHRA and CDR2 YSYEKL. The CDR3, as DNA: TGCGCCAGCAGCCAAGAGTCTTCTAGCTCCTACAATGAGCAGTACTTC. This codes for CASSQESSSSYNEQYF.

V and J are TRBV7-9 and TRBJ1-2; 10 bases map to TRBD1. Losses at the gene ends were 3 bases for V and 6 bases for J; bases not matched to a gene: 4. The CDR3 runs to 14 residues. Germline V gene sequence: CDR1 SEHNR, CDR2 FQNEAQ (reference sequence). CDR3 DNA sequence: TGTGCCAGCAGCTTGACCGGGACAGGGGATGGCTACACCTTC. Its translation: CASSLTGTGDGYTF.

The chain joins TRBV5-1 to TRBJ2-5; maybe TRBD2 (6 bases). The V gene lost 4 bases and the J gene lost 4 bases, with 14 bases spanning the gap. CDR3 length equals 14 residues. Germline CDR1 and CDR2: SGHRS and YFSETQ. The CDR3 DNA reads as TGCGCCAGCAGCGGGGGGACCCTGAGAGAGACCCAGTACTTC. Its translation: CASSGGTLRETQYF.